The 25 T cell receptor beta chains presented below share a single source sample, sequenced in a study of Ad26.COV2.S vaccination and SARS-CoV-2 variants. Treatment noted: around 19 received Ad26.COV2.S at low or high dose, single or two shots; several received placebo; per-sample allocation not given. All samples were drawn on day 63, counting from the first vaccine or placebo injection. Some clones are missing from TCRdb's copy, which holds only in-frame ones; the method was immunoSEQ multiplex PCR. The sample has hundreds of thousands of clones, 83% seen once. The material was peripheral blood, obtained in a trial of Ad26.COV2.S vaccine versus placebo. The receptors were sampled from a person between 18 and 60 years old who received the Ad26.COV2.S COVID-19 vaccine or a placebo.

This clone appeared a single time. The J gene is TRBJ1-4, the V gene TRBV20-1; TRBD1 might be the D (5 bases). V lost 3 bases to trimming and J lost 11 bases, with 22 bases between them. Germline V gene data show CDR1 as DFQATT and CDR2 as SNEGSKA (reference sequence). CDR3 size: 15 residues. CDR3 loop: CSASVGTAPQGKLFF. The CDR3 DNA is TGCAGTGCTAGTGTGGGGACGGCCCCGCAGGGTAAACTGTTTTTT.

Only a few counts were recorded for this clone. The chain is built from TRBV18 and TRBJ2-7; TRBD2 agrees at 7 bases. The CDR3 totals 12 residues. Trimming cost V 2 bases and J 5 bases; bases outside gene matches: 0. The germline V gene encodes CDR1 KGHSH and CDR2 LQKENI. The CDR3 DNA is TGTGCCAGCTCACCAGGGACTAACGAGCAGTACTTC. Translation gives CASSPGTNEQYF.

The V gene is TRBV19, the J gene TRBJ2-2; 7 positions agree with TRBD2. Trimming cost V 4 bases and J 6 bases; bases outside gene matches: 5. The CDR3 loop spans 14 amino acids. Germline V gene data show CDR1 as LNHDA and CDR2 as SQIVND (reference sequence). CDR3 residues: CASSTYSGAGELFF. The DNA for the CDR3 is TGTGCCAGTAGTACATACAGCGGGGCCGGGGAGCTGTTTTTT.

J is TRBJ2-3 and V is TRBV4-3, with TRBD2 matching 8 bases. Per the germline V gene, CDR1 is LGHNA and CDR2 is YSLEER. This CDR3 comprises 16 residues. The V and J ends lost 4 bases and 0 bases, in that order; junction bases with no gene match: 6. CDR3 sequence (DNA): TGCGCCAGCAGCCGCGAGGCGGGGGGTAGCACAGATACGCAGTATTTT. It codes for CASSREAGGSTDTQYF.

The genes are TRBV7-6 and TRBJ2-3; TRBD2 might be the D (6 bases). Germline values: CDR1 SGHVS, CDR2 FNYEAQ. V dropped 5 bases and J dropped 2 bases, with 17 bases sitting between them. This CDR3 spans 16 amino acids. Here the CDR3 DNA reads TGTGCCAGCAGCGCCGTTTTGGCGGGAACCACAGATACGCAGTATTTT. This sequence encodes CASSAVLAGTTDTQYF.

The chain combines TRBV4-1 with TRBJ1-5, with 9 bases identical to TRBD1. The CDR3 contains 16 residues. After removal of 4 bases from V and 6 bases from J, the junction contained 10 bases not matched to a gene. Germline V lookup: CDR1 MGHRA, CDR2 YSYEKL. CDR3 sequence reads: CASSPYRGRLGQPQHF. The CDR3 DNA follows: TGCGCCAGCAGCCCTTACAGGGGGCGATTGGGTCAGCCCCAGCATTTT.

The chain employs TRBV2 and TRBJ2-7; D may be TRBD1 or TRBD2 (5 bases each). The V and J ends lost 9 bases and 0 bases respectively, with 18 bases between them. Per germline, CDR1 SNHLY and CDR2 FYNNEI. The CDR3 totals 15 residues. CDR3 nucleotide sequence: TGTGCCAGTGAGTGGGGACGCCAATTCTCCTACGAGCAGTACTTC. Its protein product is CASEWGRQFSYEQYF. The complete variable domain, with remaining parts taken from reference TRBV2 and TRBJ2-7, reads EPEVTQTPSHQVTQMGQEVILRCVPISNHLYFYWYRQILGQKVEFLVSFYNNEISEKSEIFDDQFSVERPDGSNFTLKIRSTKLEDSAMYFCASEWGRQFSYEQYFGPGTRLTVT.

Comment on this clone: Additional DNA sequences in this sample encode the identical CDR3. The genes are TRBV6-5 and TRBJ1-1; D gene unclear. This CDR3 spans 14 amino acids. CDR1 MNHEY and CDR2 SVGAGI come from the germline V gene. V was trimmed by 6 bases and J by 2 bases, leaving 13 bases between them. The CDR3 loop is CASSSPGRNTEAFF. The DNA of the CDR3 is TGTGCCAGCAGCTCCCCCGGGAGAAACACTGAAGCTTTCTTT.

This clone was seen only once. This chain joins TRBV10-3 and TRBJ2-1, with TRBD2 matching 12 bases. The germline gives CDR1 ENHRY, CDR2 SYGVKD. With 11 bases clipped from V and 5 bases from J, the junction kept 13 bases outside the gene matches. The CDR3 covers 16 residues. DNA of the CDR3: TGTGCCTCAAAGCCGGTGCTAGCGGGGGGGCACAATGAGCAGTTCTTC. Its protein product is CASKPVLAGGHNEQFF.

This chain joins TRBV7-9 and TRBJ1-5; D not resolved. Deletions cut 3 bases from V and 5 bases from J, with 14 bases between. The V gene's germline CDR1 is SEHNR and CDR2 FQNEAQ (reference sequence). This CDR3 has 15 residues. This CDR3 reads CASSLSGSSDQPQHF. The CDR3 DNA follows: TGTGCCAGCAGCTTGTCCGGGTCTTCGGATCAGCCCCAGCATTTT.

The sample holds a few counts of this clone. The chain couples TRBV29-1 to TRBJ1-1; possibly TRBD1 for D (5 bases). Between the trimmed V and J ends, which lost 6 bases and 11 bases, there was a span of 19 bases. This CDR3 comprises 12 residues. Germline assignment: CDR1 SQVTM and CDR2 ANQGSEA. The CDR3 spells CSVARGESHAFF. The CDR3 DNA follows: TGCAGCGTCGCCCGAGGGGAAAGTCATGCTTTCTTT.

The CDR3, as DNA: TGTGCCTGGAGTCCTTACAATGAGCAGTTCTTC. Translation: CAWSPYNEQFF. This sequence joins TRBV30 and TRBJ2-1; D is unclear. Looked up from germline, CDR1 is GTSNPN and CDR2 is SVGIG (reference sequence). CDR3 length equals 11 residues. Trimming removed 2 bases from V and 4 bases from J, with 3 bases in between.

V and J are TRBV27 and TRBJ1-6, with 8 bases lining up with TRBD1. CDR1 is MNHEY, CDR2 SMNVEV, per germline (reference sequence). The CDR3 has 15 residues. The V gene end was trimmed by 7 bases and the J gene end by 7 bases; junction bases not matched to a gene: 9. The chain's CDR3 is CASTNRQGNNSPLHF. CDR3 nucleotides: TGTGCCAGCACCAACAGACAGGGGAACAATTCACCCCTCCACTTT.

The rearrangement uses TRBV15 and TRBJ1-1, with TRBD1 matching 9 bases. The CDR3 extends over 16 amino acids. The trim removed 2 bases at V and 1 base at J, leaving 5 bases unmatched. Germline lookup yields CDR1 LNHNV and CDR2 YYDKDF (reference sequence). The CDR3 spells CATSRFRGQGNTEAFF. CDR3 nucleotides: TGTGCCACCAGCAGATTCAGGGGACAGGGGAACACTGAAGCTTTCTTT.

CDR3: CASSLFEAGREKLFF. In DNA form, the CDR3 reads TGTGCCAGCAGCTTATTCGAAGCAGGGCGGGAAAAACTGTTTTTT. J is TRBJ1-4 and V is TRBV7-9, with a possible D match to TRBD1 (5 bases). CDR1 is SEHNR and CDR2 is FQNEAQ in the germline V gene (reference sequence). CDR3 length equals 15 residues. V dropped 2 bases and J dropped 8 bases, with 15 bases sitting between them. The variable domain in full, with the rest retrieved from reference TRBV7-9 and TRBJ1-4, is DTGVSQNPRHKITKRGQNVTFRCDPISEHNRLYWYRQTLGQGPEFLTYFQNEAQLEKSRLLSDRFSAERPKGSFSTLEIQRTEQGDSAMYLCASSLFEAGREKLFFGSGTQLSVL.

This chain connects TRBV7-3 to TRBJ2-1, with a weak D call TRBD2 (7 bases). Germline-derived CDR1 and CDR2 are SGHTA and FQGTGA. This CDR3 region has 15 residues. Trimming cost V 6 bases and J 5 bases, with 17 bases left between them. The CDR3 coding sequence is TGTGCCAGCAGTACGGGGGGCGGATTTGACAATGAGCAGTTCTTC. Amino acids: CASSTGGGFDNEQFF.

The chain carries TRBV30 and TRBJ2-3, with a possible D match to TRBD1 (5 bases). The CDR3 sequence is 12 residues long. V dropped 3 bases and J dropped 6 bases, with 10 bases sitting between them. CDR1 is GTSNPN, CDR2 SVGIG, per germline (reference sequence). The CDR3 loop is CAWSTKGDTQYF. CDR3 DNA sequence: TGTGCCTGGAGCACTAAGGGGGATACGCAGTATTTT.

The chain couples TRBV6-5 to TRBJ2-7, with 7 bases lining up with TRBD1. CDR1 is MNHEY, CDR2 SVGAGI, per germline. J lost 2 bases, V lost 6 bases, and 1 base had no gene match. The CDR3 loop spans 12 amino acids. The DNA of the CDR3 is TGTGCCAGCAGAGGGACAGCCTACGAGCAGTACTTC. This gives the protein CASRGTAYEQYF.

The CDR3 DNA is TGTGCCAGCAGCTTAGGGAGGGGTAGAACCAGCGGGGATGAGCAGTTCTTC. It is translated as CASSLGRGRTSGDEQFF. The chain recombines TRBV7-6 with TRBJ2-1; TRBD2 agrees at 7 bases. The V gene end was trimmed by 1 base and the J gene end by 8 bases; junction bases not matched to a gene: 14. The CDR3 loop spans 17 amino acids. Germline V CDR1 and CDR2: SGHVS, FNYEAQ.

The chain uses TRBV19 and TRBJ1-2; a weak D match, TRBD1 (6 bases). From germline, CDR1 is LNHDA and CDR2 SQIVND (reference sequence). V lost 8 bases to trimming and J lost 8 bases, with 18 bases between them. This CDR3 is built from 13 residues. The CDR3 protein is CASGHGDNRGYTF. CDR3 in DNA: TGTGCCAGTGGACACGGGGACAACAGGGGCTACACCTTC. The whole variable domain, filled in from reference TRBV19 and TRBJ1-2, reads DGGITQSPKYLFRKEGQNVTLSCEQNLNHDAMYWYRQDPGQGLRLIYYSQIVNDFQKGDIAEGYSVSREKKESFPLTVTSAQKNPTAFYLCASGHGDNRGYTFGSGTRLTVV.

V gene TRBV19 combines with J gene TRBJ1-1, with D maybe TRBD1 (6 bases). In germline, CDR1 is LNHDA, CDR2 SQIVND (reference sequence). Deletions cut 7 bases from V and 3 bases from J, with 21 bases between. The CDR3 totals 16 residues. The CDR3, as DNA: TGTGCCAGTACCACCACAGGGACTGGATTTGACACTGAAGCTTTCTTT. It translates to CASTTTGTGFDTEAFF.

The chain joins TRBV7-9 to TRBJ1-5; the match to TRBD1 covers 9 bases. After removal of 6 bases from V and 6 bases from J, the junction contained 12 bases not matched to a gene. The CDR3 has 16 residues. Germline CDR1 is SEHNR and CDR2 is FQNEAQ (reference sequence). This CDR3 reads CASSPWTGASPQPQHF. The CDR3 coding sequence is TGTGCCAGCAGTCCTTGGACAGGGGCGTCGCCTCAGCCCCAGCATTTT.

J is TRBJ1-5 and V is TRBV30; TRBD1 might be the D (5 bases). The CDR3 is 14 residues long. Between the trimmed V and J ends, which lost 0 bases and 6 bases, there was a span of 12 bases. The germline gives CDR1 GTSNPN, CDR2 SVGIG (reference sequence). This chain's CDR3 is CAWSVGSGRQPQHF. CDR3 nucleotides: TGTGCCTGGAGTGTAGGATCAGGGCGTCAGCCCCAGCATTTT.

The V gene is TRBV19, the J gene TRBJ2-1; TRBD1 is a possible D gene (5 bases). The CDR3 runs 15 residues. Trimming took 7 bases from V and 1 from J, leaving 14 bases between them. Germline-derived CDR1 and CDR2 are LNHDA and SQIVND (reference sequence). The CDR3 here is CASTLTAPSYNEQFF. CDR3 nucleotides: TGTGCCAGTACCTTGACAGCCCCATCCTACAATGAGCAGTTCTTC.

This chain uses TRBV5-1 with TRBJ1-4, with D hard to call. The V gene's germline CDR1 is SGHRS and CDR2 YFSETQ. V lost 4 bases, J lost 0 bases, and 10 bases lay in between. The CDR3 is made up of 15 amino acids. As DNA, the CDR3 is TGCGCCAGCAGCCCCGGGTCTTCAACTAATGAAAAACTGTTTTTT. Translation: CASSPGSSTNEKLFF.